Each of the 18 T cell receptor beta chains below was sequenced from the same sample in a study of cytomegalovirus exposure and HLA in healthy donors. Primers: 60 Vbeta forward and 13 Jbeta reverse. Using immunoSEQ multiplex PCR, the repertoire was profiled, and TCRdb retains in-frame clones only, with some absent. The sample is made up of approximately 120,000 clones, and the top ten hold approximately 2% of it. Sequences were obtained from PBMCs. These TCRs come from a man aged 35 to 55 in good health and CMV-seronegative.

The CDR3 region has the DNA TGTGCCAGTAAAACCCCCGGGATAAGCTCCTACGAGCAGTACTTC. Residues: CASKTPGISSYEQYF. The genes are TRBV28 and TRBJ2-7, with a weak D call TRBD2 (5 bases). V gave up 9 bases and J gave up 0 bases, with 18 bases separating them. From germline, CDR1 is MDHEN and CDR2 SYDVKM. The CDR3 spans 15 residues.

About this clone itself: A read error may account for a junction end that differs from germline. The chain has TRBV7-7 and TRBJ2-7, with 12 bases that match TRBD1. In germline, CDR1 is SSHAT, CDR2 FNYEAQ (reference sequence). The CDR3 is 15 residues long. The CDR3 here is CASSLGTGGAYEQYF. The CDR3 DNA follows: TGTGCTAGCAGCTTAGGGACAGGGGGCGCGTACGAGCAGTACTTC.

The chain joins TRBV7-9 to TRBJ1-6; D gene ambiguous. There are 15 residues in the CDR3. Germline lookup yields CDR1 SEHNR and CDR2 FQNEAQ (reference sequence). The V end lost 6 bases, the J end lost 7 bases, and 16 bases lay between the germline ends. In DNA, the CDR3 is TGTGCCAGCAGACCCGGTTTCGGGAAAAATTCACCCCTCCACTTT. Protein product: CASRPGFGKNSPLHF.

The gene calls are TRBV5-1 and TRBJ1-4; D may be TRBD1 (6 bases). This CDR3 region has 14 residues. Germline CDR1 is SGHRS and CDR2 is YFSETQ. V gave up 3 bases and J gave up 8 bases, with 14 bases separating them. The CDR3 sequence is CASSSTGWREKLFF. DNA of the CDR3: TGCGCCAGCAGCTCTACAGGGTGGCGGGAAAAACTGTTTTTT.

Concerning this clone: Other DNA sequences from this sample encode an identical CDR3 as well. The V and J genes are TRBV7-9 and TRBJ2-2; 9 nucleotides align to TRBD2. The CDR3 runs 16 residues. With V trimmed by 3 bases and J by 5 bases, 7 bases remained unmatched. From germline, CDR1 is SEHNR and CDR2 FQNEAQ (reference sequence). The CDR3 here is CASSLRLAETTGELFF. The CDR3 nucleotides are TGTGCCAGCAGCTTGCGACTAGCGGAAACTACCGGGGAGCTGTTTTTT.

The chain combines TRBV2 with TRBJ2-3; D gene unclear. V lost 6 bases and J lost 7, with 14 bases in between. From germline, CDR1 is SNHLY and CDR2 FYNNEI. This CDR3 is built from 13 residues. The CDR3 region has the DNA TGTGCCAGCAGACTCGACTCCGACTATACGCAGTATTTT. Protein: CASRLDSDYTQYF.

V is TRBV5-1 and J is TRBJ2-7; TRBD2 matches 8 bases. The ends lost 0 bases at V and 7 bases at J; junction bases unmatched: 12. From germline, CDR1 is SGHRS and CDR2 YFSETQ. The CDR3 is 16 amino acids. The CDR3 DNA sequence: TGCGCCAGCAGCTTGGGGCCGGGACTAGTTTCTTGGGAGCAGTACTTC. Translated, it gives CASSLGPGLVSWEQYF.

CDR3 sequence: CASSLLSGHQPQHF. In nucleotides, the CDR3 is TGCGCCAGCAGCTTGTTGTCAGGTCATCAGCCCCAGCATTTT. The chain carries TRBV5-1 and TRBJ1-5; D gene uncertain. This CDR3 is 14 amino acids long. Trimming left V 1 base short and J 5 bases short, with 10 bases between. CDR1 and CDR2 (germline): SGHRS, YFSETQ. The full variable domain, in which reference TRBV5-1 and TRBJ1-5 provide the parts outside the CDR3, is KAGVTQTPRYLIKTRGQQVTLSCSPISGHRSVSWYQQTPGQGLQFLFEYFSETQRNKGNFPGRFSGRQFSNSRSEMNVSTLELGDSALYLCASSLLSGHQPQHFGDGTRLSIL.

V gene TRBV2 combines with J gene TRBJ2-7; TRBD1 matches 9 bases. Germline V lookup: CDR1 SNHLY, CDR2 FYNNEI. Trimming cost V 4 bases and J 7 bases; bases outside gene matches: 11. The CDR3 spans 15 residues. Here the CDR3 DNA reads TGTGCCAGCAGTGCGGAGGGACAGGGTATAGGAGAGCAGTACTTC. It translates to CASSAEGQGIGEQYF.

V usage is TRBV6-4 and J usage is TRBJ1-2, with 7 bases fitting TRBD1. This CDR3 has 14 amino acids. Trimming removed 6 bases from V and 7 bases from J; junction bases left unmatched: 11. Germline CDR1 reads MRHNA; CDR2 reads SNTAGT. The CDR3 nucleotides are TGTGCCAGCAGAGCCGGACAGGCGGCGGGTGGCTACACCTTC. Encoded protein: CASRAGQAAGGYTF.

This rearrangement joins TRBV5-1 to TRBJ2-7; 7 bases agree with TRBD1. Germline V lookup: CDR1 SGHRS, CDR2 YFSETQ. The V gene end was trimmed by 6 bases and the J gene end by 2 bases; junction bases not matched to a gene: 8. There are 14 residues in the CDR3. Here the CDR3 DNA reads TGCGCCAGCACCCTGGGGACAGCTGCCTACGAGCAGTACTTC. This translates into CASTLGTAAYEQYF.

V gene TRBV5-4 combines with J gene TRBJ1-2; 10 bases are a match to TRBD1. This CDR3 is 13 amino acids long. Trimming cost V 3 bases and J 7 bases; bases outside gene matches: 3. CDR1 is SGHNT and CDR2 is YYREEE in the germline V gene (reference sequence). CDR3 loop: CASSWDRGGGYTF. CDR3 nucleotides: TGTGCCAGCAGCTGGGACAGGGGCGGTGGCTACACCTTC.

The CDR3 sequence is CASSSGQAPMNTEAFF. CDR3 nucleotides: TGCGCCAGCAGCTCGGGACAGGCTCCCATGAACACTGAAGCTTTCTTT. This chain links TRBV5-1 with TRBJ1-1, with 8 bases identical to TRBD1. CDR3 size: 16 residues. V trimming: 3 bases; J trimming: 0 bases; junction bases outside the gene matches: 7. The germline V gene encodes CDR1 SGHRS and CDR2 YFSETQ.

The CDR3 DNA reads TGTGCCAGCAGTTACGGCGCAGGAACTTATGGCTACACCTTC. It encodes CASSYGAGTYGYTF. This chain connects TRBV6-6 to TRBJ1-2; D not resolved. Germline V lookup: CDR1 MNHNY, CDR2 SVGAGI (reference sequence). Trimming took off 2 bases at V and 5 bases at J, with 12 bases between the two ends. The CDR3 length is 14 residues.

The chain combines TRBV5-1 with TRBJ2-7; 11 bases are shared with TRBD2. The CDR3 has 16 amino acids. V trimming: 6 bases; J trimming: 0 bases; junction bases outside the gene matches: 8. The V gene's germline CDR1 is SGHRS and CDR2 YFSETQ. The CDR3: CASKRLAGLSSYEQYF. CDR3 in DNA: TGCGCCAGCAAGAGACTAGCGGGGCTTAGCTCCTACGAGCAGTACTTC.

This chain joins TRBV5-1 and TRBJ1-5; the D is unclear. V lost 6 bases to trimming and J lost 9 bases, with 7 bases between them. This CDR3 spans 10 amino acids. The germline gives CDR1 SGHRS, CDR2 YFSETQ. The CDR3, as DNA: TGCGCCAGCACCCCCCTGCCCCAGCATTTT. Protein: CASTPLPQHF.

This rearrangement joins TRBV29-1 to TRBJ2-5; possibly TRBD2 for D (7 bases). The end of the DNA aligns better with TRBJ2-7, so the J call may be wrong. The CDR3 extends over 16 amino acids. CDR1 is SQVTM and CDR2 is ANQGSEA in the germline V gene. CDR3 in DNA: TGCAGCGTTGAAGATGCGTGGGGGGGCCGCTCCTACGAGCAGTACTTC. Its translation: CSVEDAWGGRSYEQYF.

CDR3 coding DNA: TGTGCCAGCAGCAAAGTTGGGCCCCCCGGGGTTAACATGACTAGCGGAAAATCCTACGAGCAGTACTTC. Residues: CASSKVGPPGVNMTSGKSYEQYF. The chain combines TRBV21-1 with TRBJ2-7; TRBD2, the D gene given by the table, was not confirmed from the DNA. TRBV21-1 is shown as a pseudogene. This CDR3 region has 23 residues.